This TCR beta chain was captured in a study of blood T cell repertoires in COVID-19 (TCRdb year 2020). For the study in its entirety: Samples from collaborators originated in the United States, Italy and Spain and spanned both the acute and convalescent phases of COVID-19. The material from the prospective study consisted of cDNA or gDNA derived from T cells, B-cell-depleted T cells, or PBMCs. Deeply sampled blood TCRbeta repertoires from subjects exposed to, actively infected with, or recovered from COVID-19 were included in the dataset. The repertoires were made available in a free public database intended to serve as a resource for research on the immune response to SARS-CoV-2. Samples were obtained from the ongoing ImmuneRACE study (first 160 participants) and from 1,254 subjects provided by 6 global collaborators. The sample metadata nearly always contained a de-identified subject ID, COVID-19 status, age in years and sex. HLA class I and class II types, where available, came from metadata supplied by the sample provider rather than from assay-based typing.

From cysteine to phenylalanine, the CDR3 is 15 amino acids long. CDR3 DNA only is kept here, 45 bases in frame from base 1. V and J are truncated by 0 bases and 1 base respectively, leaving an intervening sequence of 9 bases. The germline V gene (reference sequence) supplies CDR1 SEHNR and CDR2 FQNEAQ. Participants in the prospective study were aged roughly 18 to 100 years, lived in some 24 United States geographic areas, and enrolled through a virtual design. Cohort assignment in the prospective study relied on participant-reported clinical history from a screening survey and a study questionnaire. Recovered participants in ImmuneRACE Cohort 3 were defined as having two consecutive negative NP/OP PCR tests, clearance from a healthcare professional, or resolution of symptoms. Mobile phlebotomists in the prospective study collected whole blood, serum and a nasopharyngeal or oropharyngeal swab from every participant. Additional blood draws and questionnaires over an approximately two-month period could optionally be provided by prospective study participants. Prospective study blood samples were shipped either frozen or at room temperature before DNA extraction.

Paper-wide results and their limitations: The amount of clinical and demographic metadata varied by source and participant and was provided uncurated.

TCRbeta CDR3 regions were amplified from genomic DNA using the immunoSEQ Assay, a bias-controlled multiplex PCR. The published analysis was carried out like this. The number of nucleated cells in each sample was estimated by amplification of reference gene primers within the assay. To quantify the absolute abundance of each unique TCRbeta CDR3 rearrangement, sequence reads were collapsed and filtered. For each sample, productive Simpson clonality was calculated as the square root of Simpson's diversity index across productive rearrangements. TCRdb provides this immuneACCESS table in a form limited to in-frame rearrangements. Some clones are lacking; in checked studies, under half of them reflect an unresolved V gene, and why the rest are absent is not known. V and J calls and clone size are those listed in that table; D and trimming were worked out from the DNA. This sample holds 200,000 to 250,000 clones; approximately 82% were observed only once. The ten largest make up about 15% of the sample.

A remark on this clone: What antigen it recognizes has not been identified. The sample holds no much larger clone one base away, and base qualities are not on file.

The chain is assembled from TRBV7-9 and TRBJ1-1; the D gene is perhaps TRBD1, from 6 matching bases. Sequencing was carried out using PBMCs or T cells enriched from blood (not recorded which). This TCR came from a man aged 40-49 years who had recovered from COVID-19. Here the CDR3 is given as CASSLAARGNTEAFF. The nucleotide sequence is given as TGTGCCAGCAGCTTAGCGGCCAGGGGGAACACTGAAGCTTTCTTT.